This T cell receptor (beta chain) appears in the sequencing data of a study of cytomegalovirus exposure and HLA in healthy donors. TCRdb's copy holds only in-frame clones and misses some; the assay was immunoSEQ multiplex PCR. Of about 140,000 clones detected, around four fifths appear once; the ten largest clones hold over 1.3%. Turning to this clone: Its antigen remains unidentified.

The CDR3 extends over 11 amino acids. Germline V gene lookup returns CDR1 DFQATT and CDR2 SNEGSKA (reference sequence). V lost 0 bases and J lost 11, with 10 bases in between. General study points: Subsequent analysis showed first-cohort TCR clusters tending to co-occur in some 120 validation repertoires.

V usage is TRBV20-1 and J usage is TRBJ1-1; D gene ambiguous. The specimen was PBMCs. This TCR was sampled from a woman aged 30 to 39 in good health and CMV-seronegative. The CDR3 DNA follows: TGCAGTGCTAGAGACGAAACGCGGGCTTTCTTT. It codes for CSARDETRAFF.